The 21 T cell receptor beta chains below all came from one sample that was sequenced in a study of OX40 agonist ivuxolimab in advanced cancers. Libraries were prepared by immunoSEQ multiplex PCR; TCRdb keeps only in-frame clonotypes and omits some of them. The table records some 45,000 clones, 82% of them present only once. The input for sequencing was CD4+ or CD8+ T cells sorted from blood, taken in a trial of the OX40 agonist ivuxolimab. The source of these receptors is an adult with an advanced solid tumor such as melanoma, head and neck, liver or kidney cancer.

The chain couples TRBV4-2 to TRBJ2-7; D is uncertain. With 0 bases removed from V and 4 bases from J, the gap between germline ends came to 13 bases. CDR1 and CDR2 (germline): LGHNA, YNFKEQ. This CDR3 has 15 residues. CDR3 nucleotide sequence: TGTGCCAGCAGCCAAGATCCCGGAACTCTATACGAGCAGTACTTC. Residues: CASSQDPGTLYEQYF.

V is TRBV14 and J is TRBJ2-3; no clear D gene. V lost 2 bases, J lost 2 bases, and 20 bases lay in between. CDR1 is SGHDN and CDR2 is FVKESK in the germline V gene. The CDR3 totals 18 residues. The CDR3 region has the DNA TGTGCCAGCAGCCAAACGTCACTATCACGATCCTTCACAGATACGCAGTATTTT. Amino acids: CASSQTSLSRSFTDTQYF.

This chain links TRBV7-2 with TRBJ1-6; TRBD1 is a possible D gene (5 bases). Trimming left V 5 bases short and J 7 bases short, with 15 bases between. CDR1 is SGHTA and CDR2 is FQGNSA in the germline V gene. The CDR3 spans 15 residues. This chain's CDR3 is CASSPGQGWNSPLHF. Written as DNA, the CDR3 is TGTGCCAGCAGCCCTGGTCAGGGATGGAATTCACCCCTCCACTTT.

This clone was seen just once. The chain employs TRBV28 and TRBJ2-2; TRBD2 aligns across 10 bases. The CDR3 extends over 18 amino acids. The ends lost 8 bases at V and 5 bases at J; junction bases unmatched: 17. CDR1 is MDHEN and CDR2 is SYDVKM in the germline V gene. This CDR3 reads CASYSTIYLAGDTGELFF. The CDR3 DNA reads TGTGCCAGCTATTCGACGATTTATCTAGCGGGAGATACCGGGGAGCTGTTTTTT.

The V and J genes are TRBV14 and TRBJ1-2; 7 bases agree with TRBD1. Per the germline V gene, CDR1 is SGHDN and CDR2 is FVKESK. V dropped 4 bases and J dropped 4; count of bases not matched to a gene: 6. The CDR3 length is 14 residues. CDR3 region: CASSRKTGAYGYTF. The DNA of the CDR3 is TGTGCCAGCAGCCGGAAAACAGGGGCCTATGGCTACACCTTC.

The rearrangement joins TRBV27 to TRBJ2-3; 7 bases map to TRBD2. V was pared by 7 bases and J by 0 bases, with 4 bases of the junction left unmatched. The V gene's germline CDR1 is MNHEY and CDR2 SMNVEV (reference sequence). CDR3 length: 14 amino acids. The CDR3 bases are TGTGCCAGCACCGTTAGCGGGAGCACAGATACGCAGTATTTT. Translating gives CASTVSGSTDTQYF.

DNA for the CDR3: TGTGCCAGCAGCCGCTTTTTACAGGCGAACACCGGGGAGCTGTTTTTT. Translation: CASSRFLQANTGELFF. The rearrangement uses TRBV7-2 and TRBJ2-2; a possible D gene is TRBD1 (5 bases). This CDR3 contains 16 residues. The V gene's germline CDR1 is SGHTA and CDR2 FQGNSA. V dropped 5 bases and J dropped 0 bases, with 13 bases sitting between them.

This clone was seen a single time. V gene TRBV11-2 combines with J gene TRBJ2-1, with 7 bases fitting TRBD2. The CDR3 is 15 amino acids. The V and J ends lost 2 bases and 4 bases, in that order; junction bases with no gene match: 5. In germline, CDR1 is SGHAT, CDR2 FQNNGV. CDR3 sequence (DNA): TGTGCCAGCAGCTTATCTAGCGGCCCTTACAATGAGCAGTTCTTC. Residues: CASSLSSGPYNEQFF.

The chain employs TRBV5-1 and TRBJ2-1; 8 nucleotides match TRBD1. The V gene end was trimmed by 3 bases and the J gene end by 4 bases; junction bases not matched to a gene: 9. CDR1 SGHRS and CDR2 YFSETQ come from the germline V gene. The CDR3 spans 16 residues. This CDR3 is CASSSTGDSLYNEQFF. In DNA, the CDR3 is TGCGCCAGCAGCTCGACAGGGGACTCCCTATACAATGAGCAGTTCTTC. Supplemented by reference TRBV5-1 and TRBJ2-1, the full variable domain reads KAGVTQTPRYLIKTRGQQVTLSCSPISGHRSVSWYQQTPGQGLQFLFEYFSETQRNKGNFPGRFSGRQFSNSRSEMNVSTLELGDSALYLCASSSTGDSLYNEQFFGPGTRLTVL.

The chain combines TRBV7-3 with TRBJ1-2; D is unresolved. The CDR3 covers 13 residues. Germline V lookup: CDR1 SGHTA, CDR2 FQGTGA. Trimming stripped 5 bases from V and 7 bases from J, with 14 bases between. The CDR3 sequence: CASSPGPEGGYTF. The CDR3, as DNA: TGTGCCAGCAGCCCCGGTCCCGAGGGTGGCTACACCTTC.

This clone was counted only a few times. The chain links TRBV27 to TRBJ2-3; 8 positions agree with TRBD1. This CDR3 has 15 residues. Germline lookup yields CDR1 MNHEY and CDR2 SMNVEV (reference sequence). Trimming took 5 bases from V and 2 from J; bases not matched to a gene: 6. The CDR3 coding sequence is TGTGCCAGCAGTCAGGGGGCGGCCGACACAGATACGCAGTATTTT. This gives the protein CASSQGAADTDTQYF.

The V call is TRBV7-2, the J call TRBJ2-3, with unresolved D. Germline V lookup: CDR1 SGHTA, CDR2 FQGNSA. V gave up 7 bases and J gave up 5 bases, with 10 bases separating them. The CDR3 runs to 12 residues. As DNA, the CDR3 is TGTGCCAGCACTAAAGGTTTAGATACGCAGTATTTT. Its protein is CASTKGLDTQYF.

V usage is TRBV6-1 and J usage is TRBJ1-1; 8 positions agree with TRBD1. J was trimmed by 5 bases and V by 5 bases; bases with no gene match: 7. Germline V gene sequence: CDR1 MNHNS, CDR2 SASEGT. This CDR3 is built from 14 residues. CDR3 sequence (DNA): TGTGCCAGCAGTACCTCTAGGACAGGGACTGAAGCTTTCTTT. It is translated as CASSTSRTGTEAFF.

This chain connects TRBV5-5 to TRBJ2-7, with 7 positions matching TRBD1. Germline V gene lookup returns CDR1 SGHKS and CDR2 YYEKEE (reference sequence). CDR3 size: 15 residues. V lost 4 bases to trimming and J lost 4 bases; unmatched junction nucleotides: 11. The CDR3 DNA is TGTGCCAGCAGCCTGACCGGGACAGAGACTTACGAGCAGTACTTC. Its translation is CASSLTGTETYEQYF. The full variable domain, in which reference TRBV5-5 and TRBJ2-7 provide the parts outside the CDR3, is DAGVTQSPTHLIKTRGQQVTLRCSPISGHKSVSWYQQVLGQGPQFIFQYYEKEERGRGNFPDRFSARQFPNYSSELNVNALLLGDSALYLCASSLTGTETYEQYFGPGTRLTVT.

The chain recombines TRBV14 with TRBJ1-5; D unclear. This CDR3 has 13 residues. Trimming pared 0 bases from V and 6 bases from J, leaving 6 bases between. Germline V CDR1 and CDR2: SGHDN, FVKESK. This CDR3 reads CASSQEDGQPQHF. CDR3 DNA: TGTGCCAGCAGCCAAGAGGACGGTCAGCCCCAGCATTTT. Complete variable domain (other parts from reference TRBV14 and TRBJ1-5): EAGVTQFPSHSVIEKGQTVTLRCDPISGHDNLYWYRRVMGKEIKFLLHFVKESKQDESGMPNNRFLAERTGGTYSTLKVQPAELEDSGVYFCASSQEDGQPQHFGDGTRLSIL.

V is TRBV6-5 and J is TRBJ2-7; D is possibly TRBD2 (5 bases). CDR3 length: 13 amino acids. The germline V gene has CDR1 MNHEY and CDR2 SVGAGI. Trimming shortened V by 5 bases and J by 9 bases, and 17 bases separated the two germline ends. The CDR3 bases are TGTGCCAGCAGTGCCCTTGGGAGTCACGGGCAGTACTTC. It encodes CASSALGSHGQYF.

J is TRBJ1-3 and V is TRBV28; D gene uncertain. The CDR3 has 14 amino acids. The ends were cut back, 9 bases at V and 0 bases at J, with 12 bases in the middle. Looked up from germline, CDR1 is MDHEN and CDR2 is SYDVKM. DNA for the CDR3: TGTGCCAGTTCTGATAGCACCTCTGGAAACACCATATATTTT. This gives the protein CASSDSTSGNTIYF.

The chain carries TRBV7-9 and TRBJ2-5, with 9 bases lining up with TRBD2. TRBJ2-7 explains the end of the DNA better; the J call may be wrong. Germline lookup yields CDR1 SEHNR and CDR2 FQNEAQ (reference sequence). The CDR3 consists of 14 residues. The CDR3 region is CASSAGSSGNEQYF. Here the CDR3 DNA reads TGTGCCAGCAGCGCGGGATCTAGCGGGAACGAGCAGTACTTC.

This rearrangement joins TRBV5-5 to TRBJ2-2; D gene unclear. The germline gives CDR1 SGHKS, CDR2 YYEKEE (reference sequence). This CDR3 comprises 16 residues. Trimming took 7 bases from V and 0 from J, leaving 16 bases between them. The CDR3 is CASLITRPANTGELFF. The DNA of the CDR3 is TGTGCCAGCTTGATCACCCGCCCAGCGAACACCGGGGAGCTGTTTTTT.

This clone was seen just once. The chain combines TRBV28 with TRBJ1-2; 7 nucleotides agree with TRBD1. This CDR3 is built from 13 residues. Germline-derived CDR1 and CDR2 are MDHEN and SYDVKM. The trim removed 4 bases at V and 4 bases at J, leaving 3 bases unmatched. In DNA form, the CDR3 reads TGTGCCAGCAGTTGGGACAGTTTCTATGGCTACACCTTC. Amino acid sequence: CASSWDSFYGYTF.

This rearrangement joins TRBV5-6 to TRBJ2-3; the D call may be TRBD1 or TRBD2 (5 bases each). Trimming took off 4 bases at V and 3 bases at J, with 12 bases between the two ends. The germline V gene has CDR1 SGHDT and CDR2 YYEEEE. The CDR3 runs 14 residues. Here the CDR3 reads CASSQGEYTDTQYF. CDR3 bases: TGTGCCAGCAGCCAAGGGGAGTATACAGATACGCAGTATTTT.